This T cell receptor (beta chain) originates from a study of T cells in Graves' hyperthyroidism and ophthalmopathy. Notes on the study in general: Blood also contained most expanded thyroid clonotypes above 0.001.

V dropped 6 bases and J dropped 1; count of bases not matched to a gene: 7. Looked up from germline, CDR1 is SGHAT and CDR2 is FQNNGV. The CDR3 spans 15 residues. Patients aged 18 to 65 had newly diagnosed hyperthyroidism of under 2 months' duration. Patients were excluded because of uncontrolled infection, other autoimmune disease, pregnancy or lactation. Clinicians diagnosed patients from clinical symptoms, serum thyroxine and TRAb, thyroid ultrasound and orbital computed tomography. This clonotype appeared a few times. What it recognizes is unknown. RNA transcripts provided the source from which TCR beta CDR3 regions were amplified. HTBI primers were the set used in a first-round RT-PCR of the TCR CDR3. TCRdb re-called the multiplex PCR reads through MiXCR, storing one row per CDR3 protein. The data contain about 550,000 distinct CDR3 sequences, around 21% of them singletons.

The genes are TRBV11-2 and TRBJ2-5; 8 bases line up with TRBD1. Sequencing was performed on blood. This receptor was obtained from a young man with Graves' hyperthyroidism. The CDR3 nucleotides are TGTGCCAGCAGTCGACAGGGGACAGTCCAAGAGACCCAGTACTTC. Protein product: CASSRQGTVQETQYF.